The 30 T cell receptor beta chains below come from one sample, sequenced in a study of blood T cell repertoires in COVID-19. Data came from immunoSEQ multiplex PCR; TCRdb stores just in-frame clones and leaves some out. The sample yields about 210,000 clones, 75% to 90% seen once. The source material was PBMCs or T cells enriched from blood (not recorded which). The source is a young woman who had been exposed to COVID-19.

This chain connects TRBV4-1 to TRBJ2-3, with 13 bases matching TRBD2. V shed 4 bases, J shed 6 bases, and the junction held 7 bases outside the gene matches. The germline gives CDR1 MGHRA, CDR2 YSYEKL. The CDR3 covers 16 residues. DNA of the CDR3: TGCGCCAGCAGCCCCCACGGGACTAGCGGGGTCGATACGCAGTATTTT. Translating it yields CASSPHGTSGVDTQYF.

This chain uses TRBV6-5 with TRBJ2-1; D might be TRBD1 (5 bases). Trimming removed 4 bases from V and 8 bases from J, with 15 bases in between. Germline V gives CDR1 MNHEY, CDR2 SVGAGI. The CDR3 runs 14 residues. CDR3 residues: CASSSQGFRDEQFF. The CDR3 region has the DNA TGTGCCAGCAGTTCGCAGGGTTTTCGTGATGAGCAGTTCTTC.

The chain has TRBV30 and TRBJ2-5; TRBD1 matches at 9 bases. Germline V lookup: CDR1 GTSNPN, CDR2 SVGIG (reference sequence). The CDR3 runs 15 residues. V lost 3 bases to trimming and J lost 4 bases; unmatched junction nucleotides: 9. The CDR3: CAWSPGTGKTETQYF. CDR3 nucleotides: TGTGCCTGGAGCCCTGGGACAGGGAAAACAGAGACCCAGTACTTC.

A single count supports this clone. V gene TRBV3-1 (or the pseudogene TRBV3-2) combines with J gene TRBJ1-5; D might be TRBD1 (6 bases). Per germline, CDR1 LGHDT and CDR2 YNNKEL (reference sequence). This CDR3 has 15 amino acids. V lost 0 bases to trimming and J lost 4 bases, with 10 bases between them. CDR3 in DNA: TGTGCCAGCAGCCAAGATTTAGGGGGTAATCAGCCCCAGCATTTT. Its protein is CASSQDLGGNQPQHF.

V gene TRBV5-8 combines with J gene TRBJ2-7, with D possibly matching TRBD1 (6 bases). CDR3 length: 13 amino acids. V lost 2 bases to trimming and J lost 1 base, with 7 bases between them. Germline loops: CDR1 SGHTS, CDR2 YDEGEE. This chain's CDR3 is CASSFQGSYEQYF. Here the CDR3 DNA reads TGTGCCAGCAGCTTCCAGGGGTCCTACGAGCAGTACTTC.

J is TRBJ2-5 and V is TRBV7-6; TRBD2 might be the D (5 bases). The germline V gene has CDR1 SGHVS and CDR2 FNYEAQ. The CDR3 loop spans 14 amino acids. V gave up 2 bases and J gave up 4 bases, with 11 bases separating them. CDR3 in DNA: TGTGCCAGCAGCTTACAAGGTGGAGGAGAGACCCAGTACTTC. Translating gives CASSLQGGGETQYF.

The rearrangement links TRBV6-5 to TRBJ2-3, with a tentative D call TRBD2 (6 bases). The CDR3 totals 15 residues. CDR1 is MNHEY, CDR2 SVGAGI, per germline. Trimming took off 8 bases at V and 2 bases at J, with 17 bases between the two ends. CDR3 nucleotides: TGTGCCAGCCGATCGGGGGTCTTTCTCACAGATACGCAGTATTTT. Its translation: CASRSGVFLTDTQYF.

The chain recombines TRBV10-2 with TRBJ2-1; D ambiguous. The CDR3 sequence is 13 residues long. The germline gives CDR1 WSHSY, CDR2 SAAADI. Between the trimmed V and J ends, which lost 7 bases and 0 bases, there was a span of 7 bases. CDR3 loop: CASKSSSYNEQFF. The DNA for the CDR3 is TGCGCCAGCAAGTCGAGCTCCTACAATGAGCAGTTCTTC.

J is TRBJ2-1 and V is TRBV2, with TRBD2 identical over 8 bases. The ends lost 3 bases at V and 6 bases at J; junction bases unmatched: 4. The CDR3 is made up of 14 amino acids. Germline lookup yields CDR1 SNHLY and CDR2 FYNNEI. CDR3 coding DNA: TGTGCCAGCAGTGATCGGGGGGGCCGCAATGAGCAGTTCTTC. Translating it yields CASSDRGGRNEQFF.

This chain links TRBV19 with TRBJ1-5; 9 nucleotides match TRBD1. CDR1 is LNHDA, CDR2 SQIVND, per germline (reference sequence). The CDR3 has 15 residues. Trimming took 5 bases from V and 3 from J; bases not matched to a gene: 5. The CDR3 sequence: CASSSGQGINQPQHF. In nucleotides, the CDR3 is TGTGCCAGTAGTTCGGGACAGGGAATCAATCAGCCCCAGCATTTT.

This clone was seen once. The V call is TRBV5-6, the J call TRBJ2-1; no definite D call. The V gene lost 5 bases and the J gene lost 6 bases, with 9 bases spanning the gap. CDR3 length equals 12 residues. Germline V lookup: CDR1 SGHDT, CDR2 YYEEEE. The CDR3 here is CASRRRGNEQFF. CDR3 coding DNA: TGTGCCAGCAGAAGAAGAGGCAATGAGCAGTTCTTC.

The chain couples TRBV11-2 to TRBJ1-1, with D maybe TRBD1 (6 bases). Germline CDR1 and CDR2: SGHAT and FQNNGV. Trimming shortened V by 5 bases and J by 6 bases, and 22 bases separated the two germline ends. This CDR3 is built from 16 residues. The CDR3 region is CASSHRTELILAEAFF. CDR3 nucleotide sequence: TGTGCCAGCAGCCATCGGACAGAGTTAATTCTCGCTGAAGCTTTCTTT.

The chain recombines TRBV10-1 with TRBJ1-2, with TRBD1 matching 8 bases. CDR3 length equals 17 residues. Germline V CDR1 and CDR2: WNHNN, SYGVQD (reference sequence). J gave up 4 bases and V 1 base, and 11 bases lay outside the gene matches. This CDR3 is CASSEWDPGGAGYGYTF. Written as DNA, the CDR3 is TGCGCCAGCAGTGAGTGGGACCCAGGGGGCGCCGGCTATGGCTACACCTTC.

The J gene is TRBJ1-2, the V gene TRBV30; 9 bases line up with TRBD1. This CDR3 contains 18 residues. V shed 3 bases and J 6 bases; nucleotides not matched to a gene: 20. Germline loops: CDR1 GTSNPN, CDR2 SVGIG (reference sequence). The CDR3 DNA follows: TGTGCCTGGAGCCCCCCCAGGGACAGGGTGACGTTAACAAATGGCTACACCTTC. It encodes CAWSPPRDRVTLTNGYTF. The whole variable domain, filled in from reference TRBV30 and TRBJ1-2, reads SQTIHQWPATLVQPVGSPLSLECTVEGTSNPNLYWYRQAAGRGLQLLFYSVGIGQISSEVPQNLSASRPQDRQFILSSKKLLLSDSGFYLCAWSPPRDRVTLTNGYTFGSGTRLTVV.

The rearrangement links TRBV29-1 to TRBJ2-1; no clear D. Deletions cut 3 bases from V and 2 bases from J, with 11 bases between. The length of the CDR3 is 14 residues. In germline, CDR1 is SQVTM, CDR2 ANQGSEA. CDR3 residues: CSVEESVPYNEQFF. The CDR3 DNA reads TGCAGCGTTGAGGAGTCGGTCCCCTACAATGAGCAGTTCTTC.

The genes are TRBV30 and TRBJ2-1; the D gene is possibly TRBD2 (6 bases). CDR3 length: 14 amino acids. Trimming stripped 1 base from V and 5 bases from J, with 12 bases between. The germline V gene encodes CDR1 GTSNPN and CDR2 SVGIG (reference sequence). The CDR3 spells CAWSGGVRNNEQFF. CDR3 DNA sequence: TGTGCCTGGAGTGGGGGGGTACGAAACAATGAGCAGTTCTTC.

The rearrangement uses TRBV5-1 and TRBJ2-3; maybe TRBD2 (8 bases). The germline V and J ends were trimmed by 1 base and 4 bases, with 16 bases remaining between them. Germline CDR1 is SGHRS and CDR2 is YFSETQ. This CDR3 is built from 16 residues. Written as DNA, the CDR3 is TGCGCCAGCAGCTTGTTAGCGGGACAGCCTGCAGATACGCAGTATTTT. This codes for CASSLLAGQPADTQYF.

J is TRBJ1-2 and V is TRBV2, with D unclear. Germline V CDR1 and CDR2: SNHLY, FYNNEI. CDR3 length: 15 residues. V was clipped by 5 bases and J by 4 bases, with 17 bases between them. In nucleotides, the CDR3 is TGTGCCAGCAGTCCCGACTCCAATTTTGGCTATGGCTACACCTTC. Translating gives CASSPDSNFGYGYTF. Combining the CDR3 with reference TRBV2 and TRBJ1-2 gives the whole variable domain EPEVTQTPSHQVTQMGQEVILRCVPISNHLYFYWYRQILGQKVEFLVSFYNNEISEKSEIFDDQFSVERPDGSNFTLKIRSTKLEDSAMYFCASSPDSNFGYGYTFGSGTRLTVV.

The chain uses TRBV21-1 and TRBJ2-6; the listed D gene, TRBD1, was not tested against the DNA. TRBV21-1 counts as a pseudogene. The CDR3 is made up of 17 amino acids. CDR3 nucleotide sequence: TGTGCCAGCAGCAAAGCTCCAGGGGAGACTGGGGCCAACGTCCTGACTTTC. This sequence encodes CASSKAPGETGANVLTF.

This sequence joins TRBV19 and TRBJ1-5, with 9 bases aligning to TRBD1. The ends lost 9 bases at V and 6 bases at J; junction bases unmatched: 9. Germline V gene lookup returns CDR1 LNHDA and CDR2 SQIVND (reference sequence). This CDR3 contains 14 residues. CDR3 coding DNA: TGTGCCAGCAGCTGGACAGGGGTTGGTCAGCCCCAGCATTTT. It is translated as CASSWTGVGQPQHF.

The rearrangement uses TRBV4-1 and TRBJ2-7; perhaps TRBD1 as D (6 bases). The CDR3 sequence is 15 residues long. Germline V gene data show CDR1 as MGHRA and CDR2 as YSYEKL. V lost 1 base to trimming and J lost 2 bases, with 12 bases between them. In DNA form, the CDR3 reads TGCGCCAGCAGCCAAGTACAGGGTCCCCCCTACGAGCAGTACTTC. It codes for CASSQVQGPPYEQYF.

This chain uses TRBV6-5 with TRBJ2-7, with 9 bases aligning to TRBD1. Germline V CDR1 and CDR2: MNHEY, SVGAGI. The V and J ends lost 7 bases and 3 bases, in that order; junction bases with no gene match: 7. The CDR3 sequence is 14 residues long. The CDR3 coding sequence is TGTGCCAGCACCCCGACAGGGGGGAGCTACGAGCAGTACTTC. Translated: CASTPTGGSYEQYF.

This clone has a handful of counts. V and J are TRBV10-1 and TRBJ2-1; a possible D gene is TRBD1 (5 bases). Germline CDR1 and CDR2: WNHNN and SYGVQD (reference sequence). Trimming pared 3 bases from V and 4 bases from J, leaving 10 bases between. The CDR3 has 14 residues. DNA for the CDR3: TGCGCCAGCAGTGAAGGGGCCCCGTACAATGAGCAGTTCTTC. It specifies CASSEGAPYNEQFF.

This clone was detected only once. This sequence joins TRBV28 and TRBJ2-7; 11 bases map to TRBD2. Germline CDR1 MDHEN, CDR2 SYDVKM. J lost 4 bases, V lost 6 bases, and 5 bases had no gene match. The CDR3 contains 14 residues. Here the CDR3 reads CASSLSGGVYEQYF. The CDR3 region has the DNA TGTGCCAGCAGCCTTAGCGGGGGGGTTTACGAGCAGTACTTC.

The rearrangement uses TRBV4-1 and TRBJ1-2; D not resolved. CDR3 length: 12 residues. Between the trimmed V and J ends, which lost 0 bases and 4 bases, there was a span of 3 bases. The germline CDR1 and CDR2 sequences are MGHRA and YSYEKL. Written as DNA, the CDR3 is TGCGCCAGCAGCCAAGACGGCTATGGCTACACCTTC. Amino acid sequence: CASSQDGYGYTF.

The chain recombines TRBV30 with TRBJ1-4; D gene uncertain. This CDR3 region has 12 residues. Germline values: CDR1 GTSNPN, CDR2 SVGIG (reference sequence). V was pared by 8 bases and J by 1 base, with 8 bases between. The CDR3 DNA reads TGTGCCGCCAGCGGAACTAATGAAAAACTGTTTTTT. Translation gives CAASGTNEKLFF.

The chain couples TRBV11-2 to TRBJ1-4, with 11 bases identical to TRBD1. This CDR3 is 15 amino acids long. Germline CDR1 and CDR2: SGHAT and FQNNGV. Trimming at V came to 9 bases and at J to 8 bases, leaving 11 bases not matched to a gene. The DNA for the CDR3 is TGTGCCAGAGAGGCTTTGGACAGGGGGCCCGAAAAACTGTTTTTT. Protein sequence: CAREALDRGPEKLFF.

CDR3 residues: CASSGRLRTGETGELFF. The CDR3 DNA is TGTGCCAGTAGTGGCCGATTGCGGACAGGGGAAACCGGGGAGCTGTTTTTT. The chain couples TRBV19 to TRBJ2-2, with TRBD1 matching over 9 bases. CDR1 is LNHDA, CDR2 SQIVND, per germline (reference sequence). J was trimmed by 5 bases and V by 5 bases; bases with no gene match: 12. This CDR3 spans 17 amino acids.

The gene calls are TRBV28 and TRBJ1-3; 9 bases map to TRBD1. Germline CDR1 reads MDHEN; CDR2 reads SYDVKM. The trim removed 3 bases at V and 3 bases at J, leaving 9 bases unmatched. This CDR3 region has 17 residues. The CDR3 sequence is CASSFLGNRGLGNTIYF. The CDR3 DNA sequence: TGTGCCAGCAGTTTTTTGGGGAACAGGGGGCTTGGAAACACCATATATTTT. The full variable domain, in which reference TRBV28 and TRBJ1-3 provide the parts outside the CDR3, is DVKVTQSSRYLVKRTGEKVFLECVQDMDHENMFWYRQDPGLGLRLIYFSYDVKMKEKGDIPEGYSVSREKKERFSLILESASTNQTSMYLCASSFLGNRGLGNTIYFGEGSWLTVV.

The chain carries TRBV11-2 and TRBJ2-1; unclear D gene. This CDR3 region has 12 residues. Germline CDR1 reads SGHAT; CDR2 reads FQNNGV. V dropped 5 bases and J dropped 10 bases, with 12 bases sitting between them. CDR3 DNA sequence: TGTGCCAGCAGCAGAGATTCGAACGAGCAGTTCTTC. Protein sequence: CASSRDSNEQFF.